What follows describes a single T cell receptor (beta chain). Its antigen is currently unknown. The junction does not match germline at one end; this may be a read error. This CDR3 is built from 15 residues. Germline CDR1 reads ENHRY; CDR2 reads SYGVKD. The data originate from a study of cytomegalovirus exposure and HLA in healthy donors. PCR involved 60 Vbeta and 13 Jbeta primers. Only in-frame clones appear in the TCRdb table, and some are missing; sequencing was by immunoSEQ multiplex PCR. Here the sample spans roughly 200,000 clones, over 65% being singletons. Study-level results: About 87% or about 30% of the time was how often most TCR beta V segments were productive, according to an earlier analysis. Reports indicated that the classifier achieved high specificity and sensitivity in diagnosing cytomegalovirus status.

The chain links TRBV10-3 to TRBJ2-1, with D tentatively TRBD2 (5 bases). The sample was PBMCs. The source of this sequence is a man aged 35 to 55 in good health and CMV-seropositive. CDR3 sequence (DNA): TGTGCCAGCAGTGCGGGTGGATCTCCTGCGAATGAGCAGTTCTTC. Protein product: CASSAGGSPANEQFF.